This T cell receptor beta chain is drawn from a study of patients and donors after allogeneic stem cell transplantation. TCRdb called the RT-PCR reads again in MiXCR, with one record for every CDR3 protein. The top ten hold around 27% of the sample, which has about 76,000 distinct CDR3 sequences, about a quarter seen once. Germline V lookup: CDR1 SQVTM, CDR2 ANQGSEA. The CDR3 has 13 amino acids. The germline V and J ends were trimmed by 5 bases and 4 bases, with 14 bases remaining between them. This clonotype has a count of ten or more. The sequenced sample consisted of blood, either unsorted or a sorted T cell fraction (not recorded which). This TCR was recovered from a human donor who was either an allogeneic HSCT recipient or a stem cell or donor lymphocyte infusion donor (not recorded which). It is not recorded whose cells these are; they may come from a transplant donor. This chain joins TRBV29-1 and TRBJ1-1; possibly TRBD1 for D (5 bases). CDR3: CSVQSRRGTEAFF. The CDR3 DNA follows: TGCAGCGTTCAGTCCAGGAGGGGCACTGAAGCTTTCTTT.